This passage covers 15 T cell receptor beta chains from one sample sequenced in a study of blood T cell repertoires in COVID-19. The assay was immunoSEQ multiplex PCR, and TCRdb's table has in-frame clones only and misses some. The table lists 150,000 to 200,000 clones, 80% to 95% of them singletons. The sequenced sample consisted of peripheral blood. The receptors derive from a woman aged 45 to 65 with acute or convalescent COVID-19.

This CDR3 is CASSLLTDTQETQYF. CDR3 DNA: TGTGCCAGCAGCTTATTGACAGACACCCAAGAGACCCAGTACTTC. The chain is built from TRBV7-3 and TRBJ2-5; TRBD1 might be the D (5 bases). Trimming took off 2 bases at V and 1 base at J, with 11 bases between the two ends. This CDR3 is built from 15 residues. Germline V gives CDR1 SGHTA, CDR2 FQGTGA.

The gene calls are TRBV10-2 and TRBJ1-5; no clear D gene. Trimming pared 3 bases from V and 2 bases from J, leaving 5 bases between. Germline assignment: CDR1 WSHSY and CDR2 SAAADI. This CDR3 region has 13 residues. The CDR3 coding sequence is TGCGCCAGCAGTGATCAGGGCAATCAGCCCCAGCATTTT. This sequence encodes CASSDQGNQPQHF.

This rearrangement joins TRBV4-1 to TRBJ2-7; 9 nucleotides agree with TRBD2. The CDR3 is made up of 17 amino acids. Germline-derived CDR1 and CDR2 are MGHRA and YSYEKL. After removal of 3 bases from V and 6 bases from J, the junction contained 15 bases not matched to a gene. CDR3 sequence: CASSQEEARTSEGEQYF. CDR3 bases: TGCGCCAGCAGCCAGGAAGAGGCTAGGACTAGCGAGGGCGAGCAGTACTTC.

The chain is built from TRBV15 and TRBJ1-2, with TRBD1 matching 8 bases. The CDR3 totals 16 residues. The ends lost 2 bases at V and 8 bases at J; junction bases unmatched: 13. Germline V gene sequence: CDR1 LNHNV, CDR2 YYDKDF (reference sequence). This chain's CDR3 is CATSRKHPGQGEGYTF. CDR3 DNA sequence: TGTGCCACCAGCAGAAAACATCCCGGACAGGGTGAAGGCTACACCTTC.

The chain employs TRBV5-1 and TRBJ1-1; 7 bases agree with TRBD1. CDR1 and CDR2 (germline): SGHRS, YFSETQ. The ends lost 0 bases at V and 6 bases at J; junction bases unmatched: 11. The CDR3 contains 16 residues. CDR3 nucleotides: TGCGCCAGCAGCTTGGGACAGGGATCAATGGGGGCTGAAGCTTTCTTT. This codes for CASSLGQGSMGAEAFF.

V and J are TRBV2 and TRBJ1-6; D gene uncertain. The CDR3 spans 16 residues. Germline assignment: CDR1 SNHLY and CDR2 FYNNEI. The V and J ends lost 3 bases and 6 bases respectively, with 15 bases between them. DNA for the CDR3: TGTGCCAGCAGTGAGTCAGACTACGTAGGTAATTCACCCCTCCACTTT. It specifies CASSESDYVGNSPLHF.

The rearrangement links TRBV12-3 or TRBV12-4 to TRBJ2-1; 7 bases match TRBD2. This CDR3 has 11 amino acids. Unmatched junction bases numbered 3, after V lost 3 bases and J lost 13 bases. The CDR3 spells CASSLREGQFF. Written as DNA, the CDR3 is TGTGCCAGCAGTTTGAGGGAGGGCCAGTTCTTC.

V gene TRBV3-1 (or the pseudogene TRBV3-2) combines with J gene TRBJ1-3, with 11 bases lining up with TRBD1. Per the germline V gene, CDR1 is LGHDT and CDR2 is YNNKEL (reference sequence). The CDR3 sequence is 19 residues long. V lost 6 bases to trimming and J lost 4 bases; unmatched junction nucleotides: 17. The CDR3 region is CASSRTPRTGGARGNTIYF. The CDR3 DNA sequence: TGTGCCAGCAGTCGAACTCCCAGGACAGGGGGCGCCCGAGGAAACACCATATATTTT.

The chain couples TRBV5-4 to TRBJ2-6; the D gene is possibly TRBD1 (6 bases). Germline V CDR1 and CDR2: SGHNT, YYREEE (reference sequence). CDR3 length: 17 residues. Trimming shortened V by 6 bases and J by 2 bases, and 18 bases separated the two germline ends. CDR3 in DNA: TGTGCCAGCATCCTGACAGGTCCCCCCGCTGGGGCCAACGTCCTGACTTTC. This translates into CASILTGPPAGANVLTF.

The rearrangement links TRBV19 to TRBJ2-3, with 7 bases lining up with TRBD2. Germline CDR1 LNHDA, CDR2 SQIVND (reference sequence). The CDR3 runs to 14 residues. Unmatched junction bases numbered 4, after V lost 4 bases and J lost 3 bases. The CDR3 loop reads CASSTQGLTDTQYF. CDR3 in DNA: TGTGCCAGTAGTACCCAGGGACTAACAGATACGCAGTATTTT.

The rearrangement links TRBV27 to TRBJ2-2; D may be TRBD2 (6 bases). The germline gives CDR1 MNHEY, CDR2 SMNVEV (reference sequence). V lost 0 bases and J lost 5, with 10 bases in between. The length of the CDR3 is 15 residues. CDR3 protein: CASSLSTSSTGELFF. As DNA, the CDR3 is TGTGCCAGCAGTTTATCCACTAGCAGTACCGGGGAGCTGTTTTTT.

Regarding this clone: Other DNA variants within this sample encode the same CDR3. J is TRBJ1-1 and V is TRBV9; 8 bases line up with TRBD1. The CDR3 length is 15 residues. Per germline, CDR1 SGDLS and CDR2 YYNGEE. The V gene end was trimmed by 0 bases and the J gene end by 0 bases; junction bases not matched to a gene: 1. Here the CDR3 DNA reads TGTGCCAGCAGCGTAGGGGACAGGATGAACACTGAAGCTTTCTTT. Its translation is CASSVGDRMNTEAFF.

This clone was counted only a few times. The chain carries TRBV10-3 and TRBJ2-7; D remains ambiguous. CDR3 length: 11 residues. Germline V gene lookup returns CDR1 ENHRY and CDR2 SYGVKD. V was clipped by 3 bases and J by 8 bases, with 8 bases between them. For the CDR3, the DNA is TGTGCCATCAGTGATCAGATAAAGCAGTACTTC. Protein product: CAISDQIKQYF.

V is TRBV12-3 or TRBV12-4 and J is TRBJ1-1; weak D call: TRBD1 (5 bases). Trimming left V 7 bases short and J 3 bases short, with 9 bases between. This CDR3 region has 12 residues. The CDR3 DNA reads as TGTGCCAGCAAGGGGTTGGACACTGAAGCTTTCTTT. Translated, it gives CASKGLDTEAFF.

The J gene is TRBJ2-7, the V gene TRBV2; tentatively, D is TRBD2 (6 bases). Germline V lookup: CDR1 SNHLY, CDR2 FYNNEI. Trimming took off 9 bases at V and 3 bases at J, with 18 bases between the two ends. The CDR3 covers 14 residues. CDR3 DNA: TGTGCCAGTACTAGAGGGCTAGCGAACTACGAGCAGTACTTC. Protein sequence: CASTRGLANYEQYF.